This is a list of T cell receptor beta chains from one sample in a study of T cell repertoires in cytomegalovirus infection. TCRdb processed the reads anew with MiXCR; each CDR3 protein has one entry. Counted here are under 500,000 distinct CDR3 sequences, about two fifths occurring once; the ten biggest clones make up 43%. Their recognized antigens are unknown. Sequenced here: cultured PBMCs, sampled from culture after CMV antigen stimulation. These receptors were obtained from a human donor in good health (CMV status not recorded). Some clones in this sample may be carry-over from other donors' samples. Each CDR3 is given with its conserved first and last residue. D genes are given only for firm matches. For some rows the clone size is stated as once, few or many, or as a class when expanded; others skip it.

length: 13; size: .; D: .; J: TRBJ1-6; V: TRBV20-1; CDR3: CSAVGVLNSPLHF; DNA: TGCAGTGCTGTGGGGGTTCTTAATTCACCCCTCCACTTT
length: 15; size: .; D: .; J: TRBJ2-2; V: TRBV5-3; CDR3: CASSFGRSGTGELFF; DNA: TGTGCCAGCAGCTTCGGGCGCTCCGGCACCGGGGAGCTGTTTTTT
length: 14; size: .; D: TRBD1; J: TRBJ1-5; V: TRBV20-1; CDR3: CSARVGQAGQPQHF; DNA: TGCAGTGCTAGAGTAGGACAGGCGGGTCAGCCCCAGCATTTT
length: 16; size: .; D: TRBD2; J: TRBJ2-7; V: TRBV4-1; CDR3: CASSQEPGLLSSEQYF; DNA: TGCGCCAGCAGCCAAGAGCCGGGACTACTCTCCTCCGAGCAGTACTTC
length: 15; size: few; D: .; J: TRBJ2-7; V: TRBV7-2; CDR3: CASSFGGESSYEQYF; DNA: TGTGCCAGCAGCTTCGGGGGAGAGAGCTCCTACGAGCAGTACTTC
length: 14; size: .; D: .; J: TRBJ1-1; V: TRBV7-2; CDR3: CASSFGRRDTEAFF; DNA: TGTGCCAGCAGCTTCGGGCGGAGGGACACTGAAGCTTTCTTT
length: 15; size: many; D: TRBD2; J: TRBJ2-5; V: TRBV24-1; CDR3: CATSDSRTSTETQYF; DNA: TGTGCCACCAGTGATTCCCGGACTAGCACAGAGACCCAGTACTTC
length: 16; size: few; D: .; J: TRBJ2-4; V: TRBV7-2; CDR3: CASSPGLLPETLIQYF; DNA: TGTGCCAGCAGCCCTGGACTACTCCCGGAAACTCTCATTCAGTACTTC
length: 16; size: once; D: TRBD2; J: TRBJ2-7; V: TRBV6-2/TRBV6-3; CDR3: CASSYNLLAGGREQYF; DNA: TGTGCCAGCAGTTACAACTTACTAGCGGGAGGCCGGGAGCAGTACTTC
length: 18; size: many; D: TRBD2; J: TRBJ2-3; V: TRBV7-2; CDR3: CASSPVPRTGGITDTQYF; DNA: TGTGCCAGCAGCCCCGTTCCTAGGACGGGAGGAATAACAGATACGCAGTATTTT
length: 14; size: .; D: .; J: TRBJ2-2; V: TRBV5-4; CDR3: CASSRGPSDGELFF; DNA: TGTGCCAGCAGCCGGGGCCCGTCGGACGGGGAGCTGTTTTTT
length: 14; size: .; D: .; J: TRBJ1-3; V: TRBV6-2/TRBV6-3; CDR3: CASRTGSRGNTIYF; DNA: TGTGCCAGCAGAACAGGTTCGAGAGGAAACACCATATATTTT
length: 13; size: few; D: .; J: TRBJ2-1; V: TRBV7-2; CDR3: CASSQTHYNEQFF; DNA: TGTGCCAGCAGCCAAACACATTACAATGAGCAGTTCTTC
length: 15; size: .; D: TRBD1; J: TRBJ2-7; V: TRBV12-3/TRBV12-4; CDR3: CASSFLRGRNHEQYF; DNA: TGTGCCAGCAGTTTTCTCAGGGGGCGCAACCACGAGCAGTACTTC
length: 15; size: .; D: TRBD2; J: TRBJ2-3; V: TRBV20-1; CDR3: CSARGGSGSSDTQYF; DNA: TGCAGTGCTAGAGGGGGTAGCGGGAGCTCAGATACGCAGTATTTT
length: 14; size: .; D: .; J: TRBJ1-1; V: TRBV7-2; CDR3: CASSLGNVNTEAFF; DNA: TGTGCCAGCAGCTTAGGAAACGTGAACACTGAAGCTTTCTTT
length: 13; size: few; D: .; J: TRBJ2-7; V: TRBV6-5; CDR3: CASSYEVAYEQYF; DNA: TGTGCCAGCAGTTATGAAGTTGCCTACGAGCAGTACTTC
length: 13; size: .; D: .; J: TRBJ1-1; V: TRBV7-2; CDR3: CASSRQWGTEAFF; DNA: TGTGCCAGCAGTCGACAGTGGGGGACCGAAGCTTTCTTT
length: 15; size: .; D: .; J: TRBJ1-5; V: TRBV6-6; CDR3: CASSYSMDNNQPQHF; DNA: TGTGCCAGCAGTTACTCGATGGACAACAATCAGCCCCAGCATTTT
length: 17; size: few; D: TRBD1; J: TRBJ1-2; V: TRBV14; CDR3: CASSSTRQGARVYGYTF; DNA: TGTGCCAGCAGCTCCACCCGTCAGGGGGCGAGAGTCTATGGCTACACCTTC
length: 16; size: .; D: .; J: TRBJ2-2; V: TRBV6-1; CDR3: CASSEAGGRGTGELFF; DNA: TGTGCCAGCAGTGAAGCAGGTGGGAGAGGGACCGGGGAGCTGTTTTTT
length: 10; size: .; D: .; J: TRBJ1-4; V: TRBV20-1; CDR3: CSAGGEKLFF; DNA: TGCAGTGCTGGAGGGGAAAAACTGTTTTTT
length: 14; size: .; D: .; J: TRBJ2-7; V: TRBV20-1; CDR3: CSATQREWVNEQYF; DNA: TGCAGTGCCACTCAACGGGAGTGGGTCAACGAGCAGTACTTC
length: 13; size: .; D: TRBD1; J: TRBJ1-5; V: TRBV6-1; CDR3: CASTRTGDQPQHF; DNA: TGTGCCAGCACCCGGACAGGGGATCAGCCCCAGCATTTT
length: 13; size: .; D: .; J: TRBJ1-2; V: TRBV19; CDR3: CASSIAGRYGYTF; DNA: TGTGCCAGTAGTATTGCAGGACGCTATGGCTACACCTTC
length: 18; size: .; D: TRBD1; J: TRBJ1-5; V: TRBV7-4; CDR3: CASSSRQGASVRNQPQHF; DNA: TGTGCCAGCAGCTCCCGACAGGGGGCGAGTGTTCGCAATCAGCCCCAGCATTTT
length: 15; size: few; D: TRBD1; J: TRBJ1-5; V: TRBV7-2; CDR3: CASSPAADRDQPQHF; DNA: TGTGCCAGCAGCCCGGCAGCTGACAGGGATCAGCCCCAGCATTTT
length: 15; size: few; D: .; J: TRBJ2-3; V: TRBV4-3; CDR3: CASSQGSGSTDTQYF; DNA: TGCGCCAGCAGCCAAGGGAGCGGGAGCACAGATACGCAGTATTTT
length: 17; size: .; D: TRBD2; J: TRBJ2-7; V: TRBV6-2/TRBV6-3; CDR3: CASSQIPGLAGGNEQYF; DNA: TGTGCCAGCAGCCAAATCCCGGGACTAGCGGGAGGCAACGAGCAGTACTTC
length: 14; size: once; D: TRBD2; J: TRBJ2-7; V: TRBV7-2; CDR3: CASRTPGLAREQYF; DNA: TGTGCCAGCAGAACCCCGGGACTAGCGCGCGAGCAGTACTTC
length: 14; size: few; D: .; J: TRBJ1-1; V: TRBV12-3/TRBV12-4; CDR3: CASSFFQRGTEAFF; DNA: TGTGCCAGCAGTTTTTTCCAGAGAGGCACTGAAGCTTTCTTT
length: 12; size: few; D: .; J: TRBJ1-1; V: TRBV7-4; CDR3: CASSYGPSEAFF; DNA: TGTGCCAGCAGCTATGGGCCCTCCGAAGCTTTCTTT
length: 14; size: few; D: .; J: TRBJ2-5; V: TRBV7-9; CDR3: CASSLSQEGETQYF; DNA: TGTGCCAGCAGCTTATCTCAGGAGGGCGAGACCCAGTACTTC
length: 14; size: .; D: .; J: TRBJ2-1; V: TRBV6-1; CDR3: CASSAPGTYNEQFF; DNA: TGTGCCAGCAGTGCGCCCGGGACCTACAATGAGCAGTTCTTC
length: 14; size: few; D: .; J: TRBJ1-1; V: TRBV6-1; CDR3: CASSEVGGNTEAFF; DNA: TGTGCCAGCAGTGAAGTCGGTGGGAACACTGAAGCTTTCTTT
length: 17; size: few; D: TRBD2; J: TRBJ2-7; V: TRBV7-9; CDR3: CASSAGTSGILSYEQYF; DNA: TGTGCCAGCAGCGCCGGGACTAGCGGGATTCTCTCCTACGAGCAGTACTTC
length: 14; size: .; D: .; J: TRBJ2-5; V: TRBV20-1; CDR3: CSAEIGRLQETQYF; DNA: TGCAGTGCCGAGATTGGGAGGCTCCAAGAGACCCAGTACTTC
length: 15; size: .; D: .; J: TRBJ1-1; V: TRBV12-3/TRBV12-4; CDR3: CASSPRPDRNTEAFF; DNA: TGTGCCAGCAGCCCGCGCCCGGATCGGAACACTGAAGCTTTCTTT
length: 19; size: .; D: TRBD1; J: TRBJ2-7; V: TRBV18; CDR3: CASSHKNTTWDRRGYEQYF; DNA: TGTGCCAGCTCACATAAAAATACCACCTGGGACAGAAGGGGGTACGAGCAGTACTTC
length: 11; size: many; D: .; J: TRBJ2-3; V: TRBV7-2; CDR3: CASTSTDTQYF; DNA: TGTGCCAGCACCAGCACAGATACGCAGTATTTT
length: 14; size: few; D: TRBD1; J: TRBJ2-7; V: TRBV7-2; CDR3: CASSTGQAPYEQYF; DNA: TGTGCCAGCAGCACGGGACAGGCCCCCTACGAGCAGTACTTC
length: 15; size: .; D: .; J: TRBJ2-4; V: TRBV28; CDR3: CASRLGAGAKNIQYF; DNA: TGTGCCAGCAGGCTAGGGGCCGGGGCCAAAAACATTCAGTACTTC
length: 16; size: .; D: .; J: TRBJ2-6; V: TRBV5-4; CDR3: CASSSQQGSGANVLTF; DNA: TGTGCCAGCAGCTCCCAACAGGGTTCTGGGGCCAACGTCCTGACTTTC
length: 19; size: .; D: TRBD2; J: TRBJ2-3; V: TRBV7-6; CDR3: CASSSLAGGPYKLTDTQYF; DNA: TGTGCCAGCAGCTCTCTAGCGGGGGGGCCGTACAAGCTCACAGATACGCAGTATTTT
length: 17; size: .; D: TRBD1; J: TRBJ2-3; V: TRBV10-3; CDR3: CAISRTTGTGGADTQYF; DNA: TGTGCCATCAGTCGAACTACCGGGACAGGGGGCGCAGATACGCAGTATTTT
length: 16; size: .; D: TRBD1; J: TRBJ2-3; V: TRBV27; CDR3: CASSSPAGQGTDTQYF; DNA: TGTGCCAGCAGTTCCCCGGCGGGACAGGGCACAGATACGCAGTATTTT